The clone carrying this TCR beta chain was counted only a few times. What it binds is not known. CDR1 and CDR2 from the germline V gene are ENHRY and SYGVKD. V lost 2 bases and J lost 2, with 9 bases in between. This CDR3 has 14 amino acids. This specimen belongs to a study of beta chain features in type 1 diabetes. Expressed TCRB transcripts got sequenced, as all isolated RNA was reverse transcribed. Measured with immunoSEQ multiplex PCR; TCRdb has only the in-frame clones, and not every one. The profile shows about 150,000 clones, roughly 48% of them singletons. Notes on the study in general: The cDNA sequencing approach could over-represent high-TCR-expressing cells. Insertions at VDJ junctions were less frequent in type 1 diabetes patients. These patients also deleted more nucleotides at the same junctions. A possible short-template PCR bias applies equally to patients and controls.

Sampling consisted of one heparinised blood draw per donor, averaging about 116 mL. The chain is built from TRBV10-3 and TRBJ1-2, with D perhaps matching TRBD1 (6 bases). Sequencing was performed on Tregs from blood. The source is a man aged 18 to 35 in good health. CDR3 sequence: CAISEGQGNYGYTF. CDR3 sequence (DNA): TGTGCCATCAGTGAGGGGCAGGGGAACTATGGCTACACCTTC.